This TCR beta chain appears in the sequencing data of a study of glioma-infiltrating T cells. Study-wide context: Sequencing aimed for roughly 4.5- to 11-fold coverage of about a million peripheral T cells. Study results and caveats: Very few CDR3 sequences were shared between tissue and blood. A blood CDR3 motif signature was depleted in highly divergent patients. Above-expected tissue-blood divergence occurred in all gliomas, most in low-grade ones.

Using RNA template, CDR3s of TCR alpha and beta were amplified with iRepertoire arm-PCR. TCRdb called the multiplex PCR reads again in MiXCR, with one record for every CDR3 protein. The sample lists 300,000 to 400,000 distinct CDR3 sequences, 41% seen once, with about 12% in the top ten. The V and J ends lost 6 bases and 7 bases, in that order; junction bases with no gene match: 10. From germline, CDR1 is MDHEN and CDR2 SYDVKM. The CDR3 length is 16 residues. With respect to this clonotype: What it recognizes is unknown.

Sequenced sample: glioma tissue, nonneoplastic brain tissue, or PBMCs (not recorded which). The sequence was obtained from a human donor with low-grade glioma or glioblastoma, undergoing nonglioma brain surgery, or in good health (not recorded which). V is TRBV28 and J is TRBJ2-3; 13 bases are a match to TRBD2. CDR3 amino acids: CASSTRTSGSFHTQYF. In DNA, the CDR3 is TGTGCCAGCAGCACTCGGACTAGCGGGAGTTTCCATACGCAGTATTTT.